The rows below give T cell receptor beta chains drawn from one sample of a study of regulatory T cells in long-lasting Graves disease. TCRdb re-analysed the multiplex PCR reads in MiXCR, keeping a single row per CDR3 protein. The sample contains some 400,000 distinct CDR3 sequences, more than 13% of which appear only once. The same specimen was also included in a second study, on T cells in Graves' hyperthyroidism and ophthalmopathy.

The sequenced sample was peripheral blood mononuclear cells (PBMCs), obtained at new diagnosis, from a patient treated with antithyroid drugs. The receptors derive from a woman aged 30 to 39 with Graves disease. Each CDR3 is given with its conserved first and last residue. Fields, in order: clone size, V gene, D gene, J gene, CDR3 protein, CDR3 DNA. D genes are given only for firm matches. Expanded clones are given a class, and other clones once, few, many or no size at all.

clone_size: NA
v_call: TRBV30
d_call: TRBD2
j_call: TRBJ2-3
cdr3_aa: CAWSVAGYTDTQYF
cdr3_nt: TGTGCCTGGAGTGTAGCGGGGTACACAGATACGCAGTATTTT

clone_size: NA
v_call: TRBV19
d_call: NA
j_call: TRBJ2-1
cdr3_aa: CASSSWERGDEQLF
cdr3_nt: TGTGCCAGTAGTTCCTGGGAGCGCGGGGATGAGCAGCTCTTC

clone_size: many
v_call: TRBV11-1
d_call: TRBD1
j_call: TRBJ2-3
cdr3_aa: CASSLLGTVSTDTQYF
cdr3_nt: TGTGCCAGCAGCCTGCTCGGGACAGTTTCCACAGATACGCAGTATTTT

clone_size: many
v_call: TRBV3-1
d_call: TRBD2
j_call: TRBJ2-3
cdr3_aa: CASSQRLGGGLELPPDTQYF
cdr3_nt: TGTGCCAGCAGCCAACGCCTTGGGGGGGGACTAGAGTTGCCTCCAGATACGCAGTATTTT

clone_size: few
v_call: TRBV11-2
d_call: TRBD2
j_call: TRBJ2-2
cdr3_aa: CASSLLRGARWTGELFF
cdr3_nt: TGTGCCAGCAGCCTCCTGCGGGGGGCCCGTTGGACCGGGGAGCTGTTTTTT

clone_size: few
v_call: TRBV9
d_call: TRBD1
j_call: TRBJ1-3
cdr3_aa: CASGLGQGYSGNTIYF
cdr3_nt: TGTGCCAGCGGGTTGGGACAGGGCTACTCTGGAAACACCATATATTTT

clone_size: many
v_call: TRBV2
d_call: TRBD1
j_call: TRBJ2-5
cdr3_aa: CARTSGTEETQYF
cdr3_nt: TGTGCCAGGACGTCAGGGACAGAAGAGACCCAGTACTTC

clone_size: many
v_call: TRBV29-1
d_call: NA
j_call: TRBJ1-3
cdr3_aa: CSVKPFDSVSGNTIYF
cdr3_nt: TGCAGCGTCAAACCGTTCGACAGCGTCTCTGGAAACACCATATATTTT

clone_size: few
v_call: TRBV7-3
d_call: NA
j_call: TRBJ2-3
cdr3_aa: CASSFNAAPDTQYF
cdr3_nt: TGTGCCAGCAGCTTCAACGCGGCTCCAGATACGCAGTATTTT

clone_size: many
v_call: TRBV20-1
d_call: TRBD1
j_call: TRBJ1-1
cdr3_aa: CSATYRGQWTEAFF
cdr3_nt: TGCAGTGCAACTTACAGGGGGCAATGGACTGAAGCTTTCTTT

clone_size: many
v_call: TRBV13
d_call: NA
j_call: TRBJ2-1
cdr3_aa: CASSLEGPRGSSYNEQFF
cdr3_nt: TGTGCCAGCAGCTTAGAGGGCCCGAGGGGGAGCTCCTACAATGAGCAGTTCTTC

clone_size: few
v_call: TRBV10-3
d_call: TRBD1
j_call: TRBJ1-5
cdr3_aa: CAAGTENQPQHF
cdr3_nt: TGTGCCGCGGGGACAGAGAATCAGCCCCAGCATTTT

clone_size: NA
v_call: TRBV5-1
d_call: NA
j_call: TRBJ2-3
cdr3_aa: CASSPGDRTDTQYF
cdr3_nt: TGCGCCAGCAGCCCCGGGGACCGCACAGATACGCAGTATTTT

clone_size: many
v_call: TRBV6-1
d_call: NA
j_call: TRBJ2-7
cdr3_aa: CASSELWEQYF
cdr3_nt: TGTGCCAGCAGTGAATTGTGGGAGCAGTACTTC

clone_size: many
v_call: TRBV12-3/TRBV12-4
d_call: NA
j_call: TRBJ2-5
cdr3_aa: CASSTVGNKETQYF
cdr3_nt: TGTGCCAGCAGCACCGTAGGGAACAAAGAGACCCAGTACTTC

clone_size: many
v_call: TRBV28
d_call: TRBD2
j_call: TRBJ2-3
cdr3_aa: CASSLRAGGSTDTQYF
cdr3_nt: TGTGCCAGCAGTTTACGGGCGGGAGGGAGCACAGATACGCAGTATTTT

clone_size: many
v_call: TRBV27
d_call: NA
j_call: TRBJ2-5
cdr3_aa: CASSLIAEETQYF
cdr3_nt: TGTGCCAGCAGTTTGATAGCGGAAGAGACCCAGTACTTC

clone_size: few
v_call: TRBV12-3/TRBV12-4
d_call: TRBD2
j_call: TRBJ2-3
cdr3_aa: CASIPTSGISTDTQYF
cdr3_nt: TGTGCCAGCATCCCGACTAGCGGGATAAGCACAGATACGCAGTATTTT

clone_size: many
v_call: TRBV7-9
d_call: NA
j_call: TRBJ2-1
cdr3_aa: CASSKVGNEQFF
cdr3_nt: TGTGCCAGCAGCAAAGTAGGGAATGAGCAGTTCTTC

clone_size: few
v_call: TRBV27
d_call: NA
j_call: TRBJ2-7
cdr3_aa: CAITVTPYEQYF
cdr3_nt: TGTGCCATCACAGTGACGCCCTACGAGCAGTACTTC

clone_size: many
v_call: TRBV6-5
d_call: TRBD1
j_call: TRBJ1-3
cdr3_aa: CASSYKTGDGNTIYF
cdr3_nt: TGTGCCAGCAGTTACAAGACAGGGGATGGAAACACCATATATTTT

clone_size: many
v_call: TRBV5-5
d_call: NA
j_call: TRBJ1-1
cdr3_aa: CASRPGLNTEAFF
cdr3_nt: TGTGCCAGCAGGCCCGGGTTGAACACTGAAGCTTTCTTT

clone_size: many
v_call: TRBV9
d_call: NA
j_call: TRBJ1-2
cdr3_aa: CASSPGRAGYTF
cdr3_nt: TGTGCCAGCAGCCCCGGAAGAGCCGGCTACACCTTC

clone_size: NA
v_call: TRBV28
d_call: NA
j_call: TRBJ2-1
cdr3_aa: CASSSDQSSYNEQFF
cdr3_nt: TGTGCCAGCAGTTCCGACCAGAGCTCCTACAATGAGCAGTTCTTC

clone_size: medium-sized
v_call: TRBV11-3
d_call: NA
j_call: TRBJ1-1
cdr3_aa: CASSYIGGPANTEAFF
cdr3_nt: TGTGCCAGCAGCTACATTGGTGGGCCGGCCAACACTGAAGCTTTCTTT

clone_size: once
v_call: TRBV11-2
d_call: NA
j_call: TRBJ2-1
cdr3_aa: CASSFYICSAAPPGQEIHEQFF
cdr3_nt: NA

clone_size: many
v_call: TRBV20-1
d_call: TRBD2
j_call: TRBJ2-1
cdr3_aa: CSARDRTGREGYRYNEQFF
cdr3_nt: TGCAGTGCTAGAGACCGAACGGGGCGGGAGGGCTATAGGTACAATGAGCAGTTCTTC

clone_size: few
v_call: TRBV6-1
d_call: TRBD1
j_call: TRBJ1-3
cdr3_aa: CASSPRGLSGNTIYF
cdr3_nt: TGTGCCAGCAGTCCCAGGGGGCTATCTGGAAACACCATATATTTT

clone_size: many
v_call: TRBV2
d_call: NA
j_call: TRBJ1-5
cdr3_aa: CASSDGRVPGQPQHF
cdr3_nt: TGTGCCAGCAGTGATGGCAGGGTGCCCGGGCAGCCCCAGCATTTT

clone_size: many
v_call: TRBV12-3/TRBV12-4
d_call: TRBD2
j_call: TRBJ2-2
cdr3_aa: CASSWTSGRNTGELFF
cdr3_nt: TGTGCCAGCAGCTGGACTAGCGGGAGGAACACCGGGGAGCTGTTTTTT

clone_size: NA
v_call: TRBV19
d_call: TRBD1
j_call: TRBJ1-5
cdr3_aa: CASSARDSNQPQHF
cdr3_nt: TGTGCCAGTAGTGCCCGGGACAGTAATCAGCCCCAGCATTTT

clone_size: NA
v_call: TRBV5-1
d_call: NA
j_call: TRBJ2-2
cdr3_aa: CASSTSGTDYTGELFF
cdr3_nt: TGCGCCAGCAGCACCTCCGGGACGGATTACACCGGGGAGCTGTTTTTT

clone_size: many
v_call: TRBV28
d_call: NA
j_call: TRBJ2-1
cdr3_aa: CASSLWDGRTYSYNEQFF
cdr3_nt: TGTGCCAGCAGTTTATGGGATGGACGGACCTACTCCTACAATGAGCAGTTCTTC

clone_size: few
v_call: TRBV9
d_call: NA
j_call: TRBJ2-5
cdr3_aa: CASSVEGGPQETQYF
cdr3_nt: TGTGCCAGCAGCGTAGAGGGGGGTCCCCAAGAGACCCAGTACTTC

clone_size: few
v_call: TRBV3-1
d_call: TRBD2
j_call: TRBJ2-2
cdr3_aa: CASSQDRAGVNTGELFF
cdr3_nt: TGTGCCAGCAGCCAAGATCGAGCGGGAGTGAACACCGGGGAGCTGTTTTTT

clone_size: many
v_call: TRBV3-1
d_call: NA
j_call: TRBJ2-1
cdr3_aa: CASSQAVGGFGYNEQFF
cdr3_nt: TGTGCCAGCAGCCAAGCCGTCGGGGGCTTTGGGTACAATGAGCAGTTCTTC

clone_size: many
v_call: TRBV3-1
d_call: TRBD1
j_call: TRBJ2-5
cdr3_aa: CASSTRTGGRETQYF
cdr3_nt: TGTGCCAGCAGCACAAGGACAGGGGGGCGTGAGACCCAGTACTTC

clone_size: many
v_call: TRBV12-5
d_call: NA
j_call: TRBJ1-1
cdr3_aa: CASGPPGIGGTEAFF
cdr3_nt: TGTGCTAGTGGTCCGCCAGGGATCGGGGGCACTGAAGCTTTCTTT

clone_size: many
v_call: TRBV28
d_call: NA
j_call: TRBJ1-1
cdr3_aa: CASGTGLRAFF
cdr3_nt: TGTGCCAGCGGTACAGGCCTAAGGGCTTTCTTT

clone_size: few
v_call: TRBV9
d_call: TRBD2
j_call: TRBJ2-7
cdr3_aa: CASSPNGAGGPVAGEQYF
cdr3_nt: TGTGCCAGCAGCCCGAATGGAGCGGGAGGACCTGTAGCGGGGGAGCAGTACTTC

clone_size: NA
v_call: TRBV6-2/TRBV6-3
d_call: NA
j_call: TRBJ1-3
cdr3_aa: CASSYSGAGKIGNTIYF
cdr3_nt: TGTGCCAGCAGTTACTCGGGGGCAGGGAAGATTGGAAACACCATATATTTT

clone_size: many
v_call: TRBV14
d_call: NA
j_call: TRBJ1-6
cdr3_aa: CASSEQGRSPLHF
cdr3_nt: TGTGCCAGCAGCGAGCAGGGAAGGTCACCCCTCCACTTT

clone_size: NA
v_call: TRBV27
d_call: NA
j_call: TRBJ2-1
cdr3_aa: CAGSDRNEQFF
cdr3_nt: TGTGCCGGCAGTGATAGGAATGAGCAGTTCTTC

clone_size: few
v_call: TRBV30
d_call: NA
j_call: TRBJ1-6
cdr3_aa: CAWSDGGNSPLHF
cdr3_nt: TGTGCCTGGAGTGACGGGGGGAATTCACCCCTCCACTTT

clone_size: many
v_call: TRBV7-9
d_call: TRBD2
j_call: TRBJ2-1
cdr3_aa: CASYREASNNEQFF
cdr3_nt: TGTGCCAGCTACCGGGAGGCATCCAACAATGAGCAGTTCTTC

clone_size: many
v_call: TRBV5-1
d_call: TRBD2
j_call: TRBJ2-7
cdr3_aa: CASSPGLAGDYEQYF
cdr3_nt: TGTGCCAGCAGTCCAGGACTAGCGGGTGACTACGAGCAGTACTTC